This TCR beta chain was found in a study of T cell responses to AZD1222 COVID-19 vaccine. Whole-study results and caveats: Reportedly, close to half of spike-specific TCRs are directed against unmutated variant regions. Clonal diversity may have been underestimated, and the donors were mostly white British, with more females than males. Vaccination with two AZD1222 doses was followed by a rise in Spike-specific TCR breadth and depth.

Pooling of second doses given at about 4 or about 12 weeks was done. Data came from immunoSEQ multiplex PCR; TCRdb stores just in-frame clones and leaves some out. Here the sample spans 95,000 to 110,000 clones, 85% to 95% being singletons. V gave up 1 base and J gave up 9 bases; unmatched junction bases: 13. The CDR3 runs 17 residues. CDR1 is SEHNR and CDR2 is FQNEAQ in the germline V gene (reference sequence). Turning to this clone: Its target is not known.

The sequences come from peripheral blood, collected 28 days after the second AZD1222 dose. The TCR comes from an adult who received the AZD1222 COVID-19 vaccine. This rearrangement joins TRBV7-9 to TRBJ2-1; TRBD1 agrees at 9 bases. In nucleotides, the CDR3 is TGTGCCAGCAGCTTAGACTGGGGGACAGGGTCTTCGGTTGAGCAGTTCTTC. Translating gives CASSLDWGTGSSVEQFF.